These T cell receptor beta chains were read from a single sample in a study of blood T cell repertoires in COVID-19. Using immunoSEQ multiplex PCR, the repertoire was profiled, and TCRdb retains in-frame clones only, with some absent. The top ten clones hold under 2% of a sample with under 450,000 clones, 89% of them seen once. Sequenced sample: peripheral blood. The receptors here all came from a woman aged 40 to 50 with COVID-19, enrolled during active disease. CDR3s include the opening cysteine and the closing phenylalanine or tryptophan. A D gene is named only where the DNA matches it firmly. Size values are once, few and many counts, or a class for expanded clones, and some rows have none.

abundance,d_gene,v_gene,j_gene,CDR3nt,CDR3aa
NA,TRBD2,TRBV27,TRBJ2-4,TGTGCCAGCAGCCAACCGCTCGGGACTAGCGGTGACAAGCCCCTAGCCAAAAACATTCAGTACTTC,CASSQPLGTSGDKPLAKNIQYF
NA,NA,TRBV19,TRBJ1-1,TGTGCCAGTAGTATCGGCGCACAAGGGGGAGCTTTCTTT,CASSIGAQGGAFF
NA,TRBD1,TRBV7-2,TRBJ2-5,TGTGCCAGCAGCTCTGACAGGGGAAGAGAGACCCAGTACTTC,CASSSDRGRETQYF
NA,TRBD1,TRBV5-4,TRBJ1-1,TGTGCCAGCAGCTCCTTCAGGGGGCGGGGCACTGAAGCTTTCTTT,CASSSFRGRGTEAFF
once,NA,TRBV7-9,TRBJ1-1,TGTGCCAGCAGCTCCCTAGGACAGACGTATGATGAAGCTTTCTTT,CASSSLGQTYDEAFF
NA,NA,TRBV18,TRBJ1-3,TGTGCCAGCTCACCGATTTCACCGGACACCATATATTTT,CASSPISPDTIYF
NA,TRBD2,TRBV2,TRBJ2-3,TGTGCCAGCAGTCGACTAGCGGGGGGCACAGATACGCAGTATTTT,CASSRLAGGTDTQYF
NA,NA,TRBV28,TRBJ1-5,TGTGCCAGCAGTCCCCGCGGGGCCGGAAGCAATCAGCCCCAGCATTTT,CASSPRGAGSNQPQHF
NA,NA,TRBV27,TRBJ1-2,TGTGCCAGCAGTCCCCCCGCGGGGTACTATGGCTACACCTTC,CASSPPAGYYGYTF
NA,NA,TRBV19,TRBJ1-1,TGTGCCAGTAGTATCTACTCAGGGCACCCCAAAGGTGAAGCTTTCTTT,CASSIYSGHPKGEAFF
NA,NA,TRBV2,TRBJ1-1,TGTGCCAGCAGTGAAGATTGGGGCGTGGGGCGAACTGAAGCTTTCTTT,CASSEDWGVGRTEAFF
many,NA,TRBV7-9,TRBJ1-2,TGTGCCAGCAGACCCGACAGCTATGGCTACACCTTC,CASRPDSYGYTF
NA,TRBD2,TRBV19,TRBJ2-3,TGTGCCACCGGGACTAGCGGGAGCACAGATACGCAGTATTTT,CATGTSGSTDTQYF
NA,NA,TRBV28,TRBJ1-3,TGTGCCAGCAGTTCATACCGACAGAGAGCGTCTGGAAACACCATATATTTT,CASSSYRQRASGNTIYF
NA,NA,TRBV18,TRBJ1-2,TGTGCCAGCTCACCAGCCCAGGGTCCACACGGCTACACCTTC,CASSPAQGPHGYTF
NA,NA,TRBV30,TRBJ1-5,TGTGCCTGGAGTGGGGGACACATTAGACCTAATCAGCCCCAGCATTTT,CAWSGGHIRPNQPQHF
once,NA,TRBV6-1,TRBJ1-5,TGTGCCAGCAGTGAAGTCAGGGGTAGGAGCAATCAGCCCCAGCATTTT,CASSEVRGRSNQPQHF
NA,NA,TRBV5-1,TRBJ2-7,TGCGCCAGCCTTCAAGAACCTAGCTCCTACGAGCAGTACTTC,CASLQEPSSYEQYF
NA,TRBD2,TRBV4-3,TRBJ2-1,TGCGCCAGCAGCCATCAAATACTAGCGGGAAATGAGCAGTTCTTC,CASSHQILAGNEQFF
NA,TRBD1,TRBV5-8,TRBJ1-2,TGTGCCATCCCCGGAGTTGTCAGGGGGCTGGACTACACCTTC,CAIPGVVRGLDYTF
NA,NA,TRBV19,TRBJ1-4,TGTGCCAGTATCGGGATCAGGGGCACAAGGCTGTTTTTT,CASIGIRGTRLFF
NA,NA,TRBV13,TRBJ2-6,TGTGCCAGCAGGGGAGGTTCTGGGGCCAACGTCCTGACTTTC,CASRGGSGANVLTF
NA,NA,TRBV6-6,TRBJ1-5,TGTGCCAGCAGTTATAACGCGGGGACTCAGCCCCAGCATTTT,CASSYNAGTQPQHF
NA,NA,TRBV7-2,TRBJ1-2,TGTGCCAGCAGCCAGAACTATGGCTACACCTTC,CASSQNYGYTF
once,NA,TRBV10-2,TRBJ1-1,TGCGCCAGCAGTTGGCAGGGGATCACTGAAGCTTTCTTT,CASSWQGITEAFF
NA,TRBD1,TRBV15,TRBJ2-1,TGTGCCACCAGCAGAGATATCGGACAGGGCCTCAATGAGCAGTTCTTC,CATSRDIGQGLNEQFF
NA,NA,TRBV4-3,TRBJ1-5,TGCGCCAGCAGCGTAAGCACGGGACAATGGCCCCAGCATTTT,CASSVSTGQWPQHF
NA,NA,TRBV19,TRBJ2-5,TGTGCCAGTAGTACGGGGTTCGGCGCAGAGACCCAGTACTTC,CASSTGFGAETQYF
NA,NA,TRBV4-2,TRBJ1-1,TGTGCCAGCACCGCCCTAGTAGGAGGTAACACTGAAGCTTTCTTT,CASTALVGGNTEAFF
NA,NA,TRBV4-3,TRBJ2-1,TGCGCCAGCAGCCAGGACAGATCAATGAAGCAGTTCTTC,CASSQDRSMKQFF
NA,TRBD1,TRBV7-2,TRBJ1-1,TGTGCCAGCAGCTTGGTTCCGGGACAGATGAACACTGAAGCTTTCTTT,CASSLVPGQMNTEAFF
NA,TRBD1,TRBV4-1,TRBJ1-4,TGCGCCAGCAGCCAAGCGGGACAGTCTAATGAAAAACTGTTTTTT,CASSQAGQSNEKLFF
NA,NA,TRBV4-1,TRBJ2-7,TGCGCCAGCAGCCTACGGCCTACTAGTGGCTCCTACGAGCAGTACTTC,CASSLRPTSGSYEQYF
NA,TRBD2,TRBV27,TRBJ2-3,TGTGCCAGCAAGGGACTAGCGGGAGGGGTGACAGATACGCAGTATTTT,CASKGLAGGVTDTQYF
few,NA,TRBV28,TRBJ2-7,TGTGCCAGCGCGGCCTACGAGCAGTACTTC,CASAAYEQYF
NA,TRBD1,TRBV28,TRBJ1-2,TGTGCCAGCAGTCGACAGGGGGTTGGCTATGGCTACACCTTC,CASSRQGVGYGYTF
NA,NA,TRBV19,TRBJ2-7,TGTGCCACCGACGCAGGTATAGGCTACGAGCAGTACTTC,CATDAGIGYEQYF
NA,TRBD2,TRBV5-1,TRBJ2-3,TGCGCCAGCAGCTTTTTCTCGGGACTAGCGATAACAGATACGCAGTATTTT,CASSFFSGLAITDTQYF
NA,NA,TRBV19,TRBJ1-5,TGTGCCAGTAGTATGGAATTATCAGGGTATTATAGCAATCAGCCCCAGCATTTT,CASSMELSGYYSNQPQHF
NA,TRBD2,TRBV27,TRBJ2-1,TGTGCCAGCAGTTTATCGCGGGGGTCCTACAATGAGCAGTTCTTC,CASSLSRGSYNEQFF
NA,NA,TRBV28,TRBJ1-3,TGTGCCAGCAGGTGGAACACAGGGCCTGGAAACACCATATATTTT,CASRWNTGPGNTIYF
NA,NA,TRBV7-9,TRBJ2-1,TGTGCCAGCAGCCAAATCGGAGGGCTCCAGGACAATGAGCAGTTCTTC,CASSQIGGLQDNEQFF
NA,NA,TRBV11-2,TRBJ1-1,TGTGCCAGCAGTCCAGGGGTCATGAACACTGAAGCTTTCTTT,CASSPGVMNTEAFF
NA,NA,TRBV9,TRBJ2-2,TGTGCCAGCAGCGTGACTACCGGTTGGACCGGGGAGCTGTTTTTT,CASSVTTGWTGELFF